This T cell receptor (beta chain) was found in a study of blood T cells in healthy people across ages. Study-level background: About one barcoded beta molecule per two T cells came from capture by template switching. Overall study findings and caveats: A conclusive naive versus antigen-experienced comparison was prevented by the unsorted PBMCs.

Drawing of peripheral blood yielded about 10 milliliters from each donor. Germline lookup yields CDR1 SGHAT and CDR2 FQNNGV. V lost 3 bases, J lost 6 bases, and 11 bases lay in between. There are 13 residues in the CDR3. Concerning this clonotype itself: What it recognizes is unknown.

A second about 7 to 11 cycle PCR used barcoded and J-beta primers. One entry per CDR3 protein results from TCRdb running MiXCR on the 5' RACE reads. Of about 640,000 distinct CDR3 sequences in the sample, 58% are singletons; the top ten hold over 30%. The chain has TRBV11-2 and TRBJ1-1; unclear D gene. This clonotype was obtained from a man in his 60s in good health. What was sequenced was blood. CDR3 nucleotides: TGTGCCAGCAGCTTTAGGCTTTCGGCTGAAGCTTTCTTT. This gives the protein CASSFRLSAEAFF.